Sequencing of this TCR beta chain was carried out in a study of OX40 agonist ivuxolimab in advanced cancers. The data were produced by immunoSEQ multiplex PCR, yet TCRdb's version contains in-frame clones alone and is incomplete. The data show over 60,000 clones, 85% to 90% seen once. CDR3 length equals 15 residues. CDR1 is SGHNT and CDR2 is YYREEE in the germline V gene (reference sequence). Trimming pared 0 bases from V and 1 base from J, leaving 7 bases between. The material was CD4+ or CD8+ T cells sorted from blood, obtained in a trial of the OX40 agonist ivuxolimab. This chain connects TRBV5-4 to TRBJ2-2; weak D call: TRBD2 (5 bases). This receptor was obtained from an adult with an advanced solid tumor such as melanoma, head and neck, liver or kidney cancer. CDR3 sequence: CASSLASRNTGELFF. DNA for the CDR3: TGTGCCAGCAGCTTGGCTAGCAGGAACACCGGGGAGCTGTTTTTT.